This T cell receptor (beta chain) was observed in a study of shared clonotypes between healthy human individuals. Study outcomes and limitations: Rarefaction gave evidence that sorted-subset sequencing remained incomplete despite large depth.

As concerns this clone: The antigen remains unidentified.

Using immunoSEQ multiplex PCR, the repertoire was profiled, and TCRdb retains in-frame clones only, with some absent. This sample has 98,000 or so clones, with around 68% found just once. The germline CDR1 and CDR2 sequences are SGHRS and YFSETQ. V gave up 0 bases and J gave up 4 bases; unmatched junction bases: 22. The CDR3 runs 20 residues. Sequenced material: memory CD8+ T cells sorted from blood. Subset denoted: CD45RO+ cells pooled with CCR7-negative TemRA cells. The sequence derives from a woman in her twenties or thirties in good health. V gene TRBV5-1 combines with J gene TRBJ2-7, with 7 bases lining up with TRBD1. The CDR3 protein is CASSLEPRVRRARGSYEQYF. The CDR3, as DNA: TGCGCCAGCAGCTTGGAACCCCGGGTGCGGCGGGCCAGGGGGTCGTACGAGCAGTACTTC.